This T cell receptor beta chain came from a study of blood T cell repertoires in COVID-19. Study-level information: Sites in the United States, Italy and Spain provided acute and convalescent COVID-19 samples. T cells, B-cell-depleted T cells, or PBMCs provided the cDNA or gDNA that served as material.

Germline CDR1 and CDR2: SGHTA and FQGTGA. V lost 5 bases to trimming and J lost 5 bases; unmatched junction nucleotides: 4. This CDR3 region has 14 residues. Sequencing was performed with immunoSEQ multiplex PCR; in TCRdb, only in-frame clones are kept and a portion is missing. The sample records fewer than 200,000 clones, roughly 84% being singletons. Sequencing input: PBMCs or T cells enriched from blood (not recorded which). This sequence was found in a young woman who had been exposed to COVID-19. The chain combines TRBV7-3 with TRBJ2-3; 10 nucleotides align to TRBD1. The chain's CDR3 is CASSPGQGIDTQYF. The CDR3 DNA follows: TGTGCCAGCAGCCCGGGACAGGGGATAGATACGCAGTATTTT.